These 14 T cell receptor beta chains originate from one sample sequenced in a study of T cell responses to AZD1222 COVID-19 vaccine. Generated by immunoSEQ multiplex PCR, the TCRdb table keeps only in-frame clones and is missing some. This table has around 120,000 clones, around 86% appearing once. The sample was peripheral blood, taken on day 0 of AZD1222 vaccination. All receptors come from an adult in good health.

CDR3 nucleotide sequence: TGTGCCAGAACCCCCGGGCAGCTTAAAGAGACCCAGTACTTC. Translated: CARTPGQLKETQYF. The V and J genes are TRBV5-3 and TRBJ2-5; D is unresolved. TRBV5-3 is sorted into the ORF group, with uncertain function. The length of the CDR3 is 14 residues. V lost 6 bases and J lost 3, with 15 bases in between.

The gene calls are TRBV25-1 and TRBJ2-1; TRBD2 agrees at 10 bases. There are 16 residues in the CDR3. J was trimmed by 0 bases and V by 6 bases; bases with no gene match: 5. The V gene's germline CDR1 is MGHDK and CDR2 SYGVNS. This CDR3 is CASSLLAGSSYNEQFF. DNA for the CDR3: TGTGCCAGCAGCCTACTAGCGGGAAGCTCCTACAATGAGCAGTTCTTC.

The rearrangement uses TRBV19 and TRBJ1-2; 7 positions match TRBD1. This CDR3 region has 15 residues. In germline, CDR1 is LNHDA, CDR2 SQIVND (reference sequence). With V trimmed by 7 bases and J by 1 base, 9 bases remained unmatched. The CDR3 sequence: CASTLSQGLNYGYTF. CDR3 nucleotide sequence: TGTGCCAGTACCCTATCACAGGGGCTTAACTATGGCTACACCTTC.

This chain uses TRBV7-9 with TRBJ1-1, with TRBD1 as a possible D gene (5 bases). Trimming pared 8 bases from V and 4 bases from J, leaving 23 bases between. This CDR3 has 16 amino acids. The germline gives CDR1 SEHNR, CDR2 FQNEAQ (reference sequence). The CDR3 DNA sequence: TGTGCCAGCCGAGACATCCAGGGTCAGTGGATCACTGAAGCTTTCTTT. Encoded protein: CASRDIQGQWITEAFF.

J is TRBJ2-1 and V is TRBV10-3, with 9 bases identical to TRBD2. With V trimmed by 10 bases and J by 6 bases, 16 bases remained unmatched. Germline values: CDR1 ENHRY, CDR2 SYGVKD. The CDR3 spans 16 residues. The CDR3 coding sequence is TGTGCCACCCGGGGAGAGCGGGGGGCCAATGGCAATGAGCAGTTCTTC. Its translation is CATRGERGANGNEQFF.

The rearrangement uses TRBV5-4 and TRBJ2-3; the D is unclear. CDR3 length: 15 residues. Germline CDR1 SGHNT, CDR2 YYREEE (reference sequence). The germline V and J ends were trimmed by 5 bases and 0 bases, with 13 bases remaining between them. For the CDR3, the DNA is TGTGCCAGCAGTTCGGGTCAGACTAGCACAGATACGCAGTATTTT. It specifies CASSSGQTSTDTQYF.

V usage is TRBV5-1 and J usage is TRBJ2-7, with D tentatively TRBD2 (5 bases). V was clipped by 1 base and J by 5 bases, with 10 bases between them. The CDR3 extends over 13 amino acids. The germline gives CDR1 SGHRS, CDR2 YFSETQ. For the CDR3, the DNA is TGCGCCAGCAGCTTGACTAGAGCGGACGAGCAGTACTTC. Translated, it gives CASSLTRADEQYF.

The chain combines TRBV24-1 with TRBJ2-5; either TRBD1 or TRBD2 may fit D (5 bases each). Trimming pared 5 bases from V and 2 bases from J, leaving 8 bases between. In germline, CDR1 is KGHDR, CDR2 SFDVKD. There are 13 residues in the CDR3. The CDR3 region is CATSGREQETQYF. CDR3 sequence (DNA): TGTGCCACCAGTGGCAGGGAGCAAGAGACCCAGTACTTC.

This rearrangement joins TRBV6-5 to TRBJ2-3; TRBD1 matches 8 bases. V was pared by 2 bases and J by 3 bases, with 7 bases of the junction left unmatched. The CDR3 sequence is 16 residues long. CDR1 is MNHEY and CDR2 is SVGAGI in the germline V gene. This CDR3 is CASSYGAGGRTDTQYF. CDR3 in DNA: TGTGCCAGCAGTTACGGGGCAGGGGGCCGGACAGATACGCAGTATTTT.

In this sample, this clone turned up a few times. V usage is TRBV6-5 and J usage is TRBJ2-7, with 9 bases identical to TRBD1. Germline loops: CDR1 MNHEY, CDR2 SVGAGI. Trimming took 2 bases from V and 5 from J; bases not matched to a gene: 7. The CDR3 totals 15 residues. CDR3 nucleotide sequence: TGTGCCAGCAGTTACCTTCCGGGACAGGGCAACGAGCAGTACTTC. As protein: CASSYLPGQGNEQYF.

The chain recombines TRBV7-8 with TRBJ1-2, with D uncertain. In germline, CDR1 is SGHVS, CDR2 FQNEAQ. V was clipped by 1 base and J by 4 bases, with 13 bases between them. This CDR3 is 15 amino acids long. CDR3 sequence (DNA): TGTGCCAGCAGCTTAGTGGTCAGTGGACCCTATGGCTACACCTTC. It translates to CASSLVVSGPYGYTF.

The chain joins TRBV19 to TRBJ1-2; TRBD1 agrees at 7 bases. With V trimmed by 5 bases and J by 3 bases, 12 bases remained unmatched. Germline V CDR1 and CDR2: LNHDA, SQIVND (reference sequence). This CDR3 region has 16 residues. The CDR3 here is CASSSLAGTDDYGYTF. The CDR3 bases are TGTGCCAGTAGTTCTCTCGCCGGGACAGACGACTATGGCTACACCTTC.

The V gene is TRBV18, the J gene TRBJ2-2; tentatively, D is TRBD2 (5 bases). Germline loops: CDR1 KGHSH, CDR2 LQKENI. V was shortened by 2 bases and J by 6 bases, with 7 bases between the two germline ends. The CDR3 runs 13 residues. CDR3 nucleotide sequence: TGTGCCAGCTCACCAGAGAGGGCCGGGGAGCTGTTTTTT. The encoded protein is CASSPERAGELFF.

V usage is TRBV11-2 and J usage is TRBJ1-2, with 7 bases matching TRBD1. The V gene end was trimmed by 8 bases and the J gene end by 5 bases; junction bases not matched to a gene: 14. The CDR3 covers 15 residues. The V gene's germline CDR1 is SGHAT and CDR2 FQNNGV. The CDR3 sequence: CASAPISGTEYGYTF. CDR3 sequence (DNA): TGTGCCAGCGCGCCCATTTCCGGGACAGAATATGGCTACACCTTC.